One and the same sample provided the 27 T cell receptor beta chains below, sequenced in a study of T cell changes during pregnancy in multiple sclerosis. Profiled with immunoSEQ multiplex PCR; TCRdb holds only in-frame clones, not every one. The sample shows around 38,000 clones, 92% of them seen only once. The source was CD8+ T cells from peripheral blood mononuclear cells, collected in the third trimester of pregnancy. The receptors here all came from a female donor with multiple sclerosis, enrolled in a pregnancy study.

The chain has TRBV7-9 and TRBJ1-4; D is unresolved. The V end was cut by 1 base, the J end by 10 bases, with 10 bases between. From germline, CDR1 is SEHNR and CDR2 FQNEAQ (reference sequence). This CDR3 has 13 residues. The CDR3 DNA sequence: TGTGCCAGCAGCTTAGTCGAGGAGCCAAAACTGTTTTTT. Translated, it gives CASSLVEEPKLFF.

This chain's CDR3 is CASSPQNSYEQYF. Here the CDR3 DNA reads TGTGCCAGCAGTCCTCAGAATTCCTACGAGCAGTACTTC. The V and J genes are TRBV28 and TRBJ2-7; D call uncertain. The CDR3 is made up of 13 amino acids. Germline loops: CDR1 MDHEN, CDR2 SYDVKM. Trimming removed 5 bases from V and 1 base from J, with 9 bases in between.

This chain connects TRBV11-2 to TRBJ1-2, with D maybe TRBD1 (5 bases). The CDR3 has 15 residues. Germline V gene lookup returns CDR1 SGHAT and CDR2 FQNNGV. The V end was cut by 0 bases, the J end by 8 bases, with 16 bases between. The DNA for the CDR3 is TGTGCCAGCAGCTTAGATGTAAGGGGCGAAAGGGGCTACACCTTC. Translated, it gives CASSLDVRGERGYTF.

The genes are TRBV4-2 and TRBJ1-5, with TRBD1 identical over 7 bases. This CDR3 contains 15 residues. Trimming at V came to 0 bases and at J to 1 base, leaving 0 bases not matched to a gene. Germline loops: CDR1 LGHNA, CDR2 YNFKEQ. CDR3 nucleotides: TGTGCCAGCAGCCAAGAAGGGGGCAGCAATCAGCCCCAGCATTTT. Translation gives CASSQEGGSNQPQHF.

The chain uses TRBV29-1 and TRBJ2-1, with 9 bases fitting TRBD2. The CDR3 extends over 16 amino acids. V was pared by 2 bases and J by 9 bases, with 14 bases of the junction left unmatched. CDR1 is SQVTM and CDR2 is ANQGSEA in the germline V gene. Written as DNA, the CDR3 is TGCAGCGTTGAACTTTGGGCGGGAGGGCCGAGGAGTGAGCAGTTCTTC. Translated, it gives CSVELWAGGPRSEQFF.

The chain couples TRBV2 to TRBJ2-7; 7 positions agree with TRBD1. With V trimmed by 3 bases and J by 2 bases, 13 bases remained unmatched. The CDR3 totals 17 residues. Per germline, CDR1 SNHLY and CDR2 FYNNEI. CDR3 loop: CASSELSDRDSPYEQYF. The CDR3 DNA reads as TGTGCCAGCAGTGAGCTCTCCGACAGGGATTCTCCCTACGAGCAGTACTTC.

The genes are TRBV2 and TRBJ2-5; 8 nucleotides match TRBD1. The last part of the DNA fits TRBJ2-7 better; the J call may be wrong. The germline V gene has CDR1 SNHLY and CDR2 FYNNEI. The CDR3 runs to 15 residues. In DNA form, the CDR3 reads TGTGCCAGCACCAGGAGGGGACAGGTAGCCTACGAGCAGTACTTC. Amino acid sequence: CASTRRGQVAYEQYF.

This clone is medium-sized within its sample. V and J are TRBV19 and TRBJ2-1, with 9 bases fitting TRBD2. This CDR3 comprises 15 residues. Germline CDR1 reads LNHDA; CDR2 reads SQIVND (reference sequence). The V gene end was trimmed by 3 bases and the J gene end by 3 bases; junction bases not matched to a gene: 3. The CDR3 sequence: CASSMGLADYNEQFF. The DNA for the CDR3 is TGTGCCAGTAGTATGGGACTAGCAGACTACAATGAGCAGTTCTTC.

The genes are TRBV4-3 and TRBJ1-5; D not certain. Trimming removed 1 base from V and 4 bases from J, with 5 bases in between. The CDR3 length is 13 residues. Germline values: CDR1 LGHNA, CDR2 YSLEER. For the CDR3, the DNA is TGCGCCAGCAGCCAAGTCCTAAATCAGCCCCAGCATTTT. It specifies CASSQVLNQPQHF.

This clone was detected only a few times. The chain employs TRBV28 and TRBJ2-7; D unclear. The CDR3 contains 13 residues. V lost 6 bases, J lost 4 bases, and 13 bases lay in between. Per the germline V gene, CDR1 is MDHEN and CDR2 is SYDVKM. In nucleotides, the CDR3 is TGTGCCAGCAGCCGTGACAAGTTGTACGAGCAGTACTTC. It encodes CASSRDKLYEQYF.

The chain is built from TRBV7-6 and TRBJ2-3, with 10 bases matching TRBD2. With 5 bases clipped from V and 3 bases from J, the junction kept 11 bases outside the gene matches. There are 17 residues in the CDR3. CDR1 SGHVS and CDR2 FNYEAQ come from the germline V gene. CDR3: CASSPRRLAGETDTQYF. The DNA for the CDR3 is TGTGCCAGCAGCCCCCGACGTCTAGCGGGAGAAACAGATACGCAGTATTTT. Combining the CDR3 with reference TRBV7-6 and TRBJ2-3 gives the whole variable domain GAGVSQSPRYKVTKRGQDVALRCDPISGHVSLYWYRQALGQGPEFLTYFNYEAQQDKSGLPNDRFSAERPEGSISTLTIQRTEQRDSAMYRCASSPRRLAGETDTQYFGPGTRLTVL.

The chain is built from TRBV15 and TRBJ1-2; TRBD1 agrees at 10 bases. J was trimmed by 5 bases and V by 5 bases; bases with no gene match: 11. Per the germline V gene, CDR1 is LNHNV and CDR2 is YYDKDF (reference sequence). The CDR3 extends over 16 amino acids. As DNA, the CDR3 is TGTGCCACCAGCGGGGACAGGGGCCTCCCGAGTTATGGCTACACCTTC. This sequence encodes CATSGDRGLPSYGYTF.

The chain has TRBV6-6 and TRBJ1-4; D uncertain. Per the germline V gene, CDR1 is MNHNY and CDR2 is SVGAGI (reference sequence). The germline V and J ends were trimmed by 8 bases and 7 bases, with 8 bases remaining between them. The CDR3 has 11 amino acids. Here the CDR3 reads CASLNSEKLFF. For the CDR3, the DNA is TGTGCCAGCCTTAATTCTGAAAAACTGTTTTTT.

V gene TRBV4-2 combines with J gene TRBJ2-7, with a tentative D call TRBD2 (5 bases). Germline assignment: CDR1 LGHNA and CDR2 YNFKEQ. The CDR3 loop spans 15 amino acids. Trimming took 2 bases from V and 1 from J, leaving 12 bases between them. The CDR3 DNA reads TGTGCCAGCAGCCAAACCGGGAACCCGTCCTACGAGCAGTACTTC. As protein: CASSQTGNPSYEQYF.

CDR3 region: CASSLALAGAHSETQYF. The DNA of the CDR3 is TGTGCCAGCAGCTTAGCCCTAGCGGGAGCGCATTCCGAGACCCAGTACTTC. V is TRBV7-9 and J is TRBJ2-5; TRBD2 aligns across 10 bases. Germline V gives CDR1 SEHNR, CDR2 FQNEAQ (reference sequence). Trimming at V came to 0 bases and at J to 5 bases, leaving 9 bases not matched to a gene. This CDR3 has 17 amino acids.

This rearrangement joins TRBV19 to TRBJ1-2, with D perhaps matching TRBD1 (6 bases). Germline V gene data show CDR1 as LNHDA and CDR2 as SQIVND (reference sequence). The CDR3 sequence is 13 residues long. Trimming took 10 bases from V and 7 from J, leaving 19 bases between them. The CDR3 bases are TGTGCCACCTCGACAGGTACCTTCCTTGGCTACACCTTC. Encoded protein: CATSTGTFLGYTF.

The table lists this clone with many counts. The genes are TRBV6-1 and TRBJ2-5, with 10 bases fitting TRBD1. V lost 0 bases and J lost 4; bases outside the gene matches: 5. This CDR3 region has 16 residues. The germline V gene encodes CDR1 MNHNS and CDR2 SASEGT. The CDR3 reads CASSEAAGQGGETQYF. The DNA for the CDR3 is TGTGCCAGCAGTGAAGCGGCAGGACAGGGGGGAGAGACCCAGTACTTC.

The V gene is TRBV11-1, the J gene TRBJ2-7; no clear D. The V gene's germline CDR1 is SGHAT and CDR2 FQDESV (reference sequence). This CDR3 is 14 amino acids long. Trimming removed 1 base at V and 2 bases at J, with 9 bases between. CDR3 protein: CASSLVSSPYEQYF. The CDR3 DNA reads TGTGCCAGCAGCTTAGTTTCCAGTCCCTACGAGCAGTACTTC.

This clone was seen a handful of times. This chain links TRBV7-9 with TRBJ1-1; possibly TRBD1 for D (6 bases). There are 16 residues in the CDR3. Trimming removed 6 bases from V and 1 base from J, with 18 bases in between. Germline CDR1 SEHNR, CDR2 FQNEAQ (reference sequence). CDR3: CASRPTGYGGNTEAFF. In nucleotides, the CDR3 is TGTGCCAGCAGACCTACAGGGTACGGTGGGAACACTGAAGCTTTCTTT.

The chain couples TRBV4-3 to TRBJ2-5; 8 nucleotides agree with TRBD1. The CDR3 length is 16 residues. The germline V gene encodes CDR1 LGHNA and CDR2 YSLEER. V trimming: 0 bases; J trimming: 5 bases; junction bases outside the gene matches: 8. The CDR3 spells CASSQDLTGAPETQYF. The CDR3 DNA reads as TGCGCCAGCAGCCAAGATCTGACAGGGGCTCCGGAGACCCAGTACTTC.

The CDR3 coding sequence is TGTGCCACCAGCCCTCGTAGTGTAATAAACACCGGGGAGCTGTTTTTT. Residues: CATSPRSVINTGELFF. This chain connects TRBV15 to TRBJ2-2; D remains ambiguous. The CDR3 is made up of 16 amino acids. Trimming left V 5 bases short and J 2 bases short, with 15 bases between. Looked up from germline, CDR1 is LNHNV and CDR2 is YYDKDF (reference sequence).

In this sample, this clone turned up a few times. The chain has TRBV4-2 and TRBJ2-5; no definite D call. The germline V and J ends were trimmed by 2 bases and 3 bases, with 7 bases remaining between them. CDR1 is LGHNA and CDR2 is YNFKEQ in the germline V gene. This CDR3 contains 13 residues. CDR3 in amino acids: CASSQPSEETQYF. As DNA, the CDR3 is TGTGCCAGCAGCCAACCCAGCGAAGAGACCCAGTACTTC.

This clone has only a few counts. This chain uses TRBV6-4 with TRBJ2-1; 11 bases are a match to TRBD2. Germline trimming cut 5 bases from V and 3 bases from J; bases unmatched to any gene: 6. The CDR3 extends over 16 amino acids. Germline V gene lookup returns CDR1 MRHNA and CDR2 SNTAGT. The CDR3 DNA sequence: TGTGCCAGCAGTCAACTAGCGGGAGCTGACTACAATGAGCAGTTCTTC. Translated: CASSQLAGADYNEQFF.

V usage is TRBV5-6 and J usage is TRBJ1-5; the D is unclear. Trimming shortened V by 0 bases and J by 4 bases, and 5 bases separated the two germline ends. CDR3 length: 13 amino acids. CDR1 and CDR2 (germline): SGHDT, YYEEEE. The CDR3 sequence is CASSLAGNQPQHF. The CDR3 DNA reads as TGTGCCAGCAGCTTGGCCGGGAATCAGCCCCAGCATTTT. The complete variable domain, with remaining parts taken from reference TRBV5-6 and TRBJ1-5, reads DAGVTQSPTHLIKTRGQQVTLRCSPKSGHDTVSWYQQALGQGPQFIFQYYEEEERQRGNFPDRFSGHQFPNYSSELNVNALLLGDSALYLCASSLAGNQPQHFGDGTRLSIL.

This chain uses TRBV2 with TRBJ1-1; no firm D call. The CDR3 has 13 amino acids. Germline V gives CDR1 SNHLY, CDR2 FYNNEI. Trimming took off 2 bases at V and 6 bases at J, with 10 bases between the two ends. The CDR3 protein is CASSESGRPEAFF. CDR3 bases: TGTGCCAGCAGTGAATCAGGTCGGCCTGAAGCTTTCTTT. Full variable domain (missing parts from reference TRBV2 and TRBJ1-1): EPEVTQTPSHQVTQMGQEVILRCVPISNHLYFYWYRQILGQKVEFLVSFYNNEISEKSEIFDDQFSVERPDGSNFTLKIRSTKLEDSAMYFCASSESGRPEAFFGQGTRLTVV.

This chain joins TRBV7-9 and TRBJ2-3; TRBD2 aligns across 13 bases. There are 16 residues in the CDR3. The germline CDR1 and CDR2 sequences are SEHNR and FQNEAQ (reference sequence). V lost 5 bases and J lost 4; bases outside the gene matches: 6. This CDR3 is CASSPGTSGTSDTQYF. DNA of the CDR3: TGTGCCAGCAGCCCCGGGACTAGCGGGACCTCAGATACGCAGTATTTT. Supplemented by reference TRBV7-9 and TRBJ2-3, the full variable domain reads DTGVSQNPRHKITKRGQNVTFRCDPISEHNRLYWYRQTLGQGPEFLTYFQNEAQLEKSRLLSDRFSAERPKGSFSTLEIQRTEQGDSAMYLCASSPGTSGTSDTQYFGPGTRLTVL.

This clone was counted between two and nine times. This chain links TRBV2 with TRBJ1-5, with no clear D. V was shortened by 6 bases and J by 3 bases, with 9 bases between the two germline ends. Germline-derived CDR1 and CDR2 are SNHLY and FYNNEI. There are 13 residues in the CDR3. Written as DNA, the CDR3 is TGTGCCAGCAGGAGGGATGACAATCAGCCCCAGCATTTT. Encoded protein: CASRRDDNQPQHF.